A selection of T cell receptor beta chains follows, all from one sample in a study of blood T cell repertoires in COVID-19. The data were produced by immunoSEQ multiplex PCR, yet TCRdb's version contains in-frame clones alone and is incomplete. The repertoire holds about 34,000 clones, 80% seen once, with 14% in the top ten. Sequencing was done on a sample of peripheral blood. All receptors come from an older woman with acute or convalescent COVID-19. Both conserved end residues are part of each CDR3. Each record gives: CDR3 protein, CDR3 DNA, D gene, clone size, J gene, V gene. D genes are given only for firm matches. Where a row states a size, it is once, few, many or the class of an expanded clone; other rows omit it.

CDR3 protein: CASSEMQVKETQYF; CDR3 DNA: TGTGCCAGCAGTGAAATGCAGGTTAAAGAGACCCAGTACTTC; D gene: NA; clone size: NA; J gene: TRBJ2-5; V gene: TRBV25-1
CDR3 protein: CASSSTGGSYEQYF; CDR3 DNA: TGTGCCAGCAGTTCCACCGGGGGTTCCTACGAGCAGTACTTC; D gene: NA; clone size: NA; J gene: TRBJ2-7; V gene: TRBV7-9
CDR3 protein: CASRGTAVAKNIQYF; CDR3 DNA: TGTGCCAGCCGAGGGACAGCGGTAGCCAAAAACATTCAGTACTTC; D gene: TRBD1; clone size: NA; J gene: TRBJ2-4; V gene: TRBV2
CDR3 protein: CASSIGGAGDPTDTQYF; CDR3 DNA: TGTGCCAGTAGTATAGGGGGAGCGGGGGACCCCACAGATACGCAGTATTTT; D gene: TRBD2; clone size: few; J gene: TRBJ2-3; V gene: TRBV19
CDR3 protein: CASSPDRTLGHTF; CDR3 DNA: TGTGCCAGCAGTCCAGACAGAACCCTCGGCCACACCTTC; D gene: NA; clone size: NA; J gene: TRBJ1-2; V gene: TRBV6-6
CDR3 protein: CATSRAPRGFGTDTQYF; CDR3 DNA: TGTGCCACCAGCAGAGCCCCCCGGGGGTTCGGCACAGATACGCAGTATTTT; D gene: NA; clone size: once; J gene: TRBJ2-3; V gene: TRBV15
CDR3 protein: CASTALGGLDYGYTF; CDR3 DNA: TGTGCCAGCACCGCCTTGGGGGGTTTGGACTATGGCTACACCTTC; D gene: NA; clone size: NA; J gene: TRBJ1-2; V gene: TRBV6-5
CDR3 protein: CASSQDALRSRDRGNTGELFF; CDR3 DNA: TGTGCCAGCAGCCAAGATGCCCTTAGATCCCGGGACAGGGGGAATACCGGGGAGCTGTTTTTT; D gene: TRBD1; clone size: few; J gene: TRBJ2-2; V gene: TRBV3-1/TRBV3-2
CDR3 protein: CASSIGRSNEQFF; CDR3 DNA: TGTGCCAGTAGTATCGGGAGAAGCAATGAGCAGTTCTTC; D gene: NA; clone size: NA; J gene: TRBJ2-1; V gene: TRBV19
CDR3 protein: CASGLVRGGTDTQYF; CDR3 DNA: TGTGCTAGTGGTTTGGTACGGGGGGGGACAGATACGCAGTATTTT; D gene: TRBD2; clone size: NA; J gene: TRBJ2-3; V gene: TRBV12-5
CDR3 protein: CATMGQGTDTQYF; CDR3 DNA: TGTGCCACCATGGGACAGGGCACAGATACGCAGTATTTT; D gene: TRBD1; clone size: NA; J gene: TRBJ2-3; V gene: TRBV24-1
CDR3 protein: CASSSRTSGATDTQYF; CDR3 DNA: TGTGCCAGCTCCTCAAGGACTAGCGGAGCCACAGATACGCAGTATTTT; D gene: TRBD2; clone size: NA; J gene: TRBJ2-3; V gene: TRBV18
CDR3 protein: CASSLVQGTDTQYF; CDR3 DNA: TGTGCCAGCAGCTTAGTCCAGGGCACAGATACGCAGTATTTT; D gene: NA; clone size: once; J gene: TRBJ2-3; V gene: TRBV7-9
CDR3 protein: CASGKTGTTFF; CDR3 DNA: TGTGCCAGCGGTAAAACAGGGACGACTTTCTTT; D gene: NA; clone size: once; J gene: TRBJ1-1; V gene: TRBV27
CDR3 protein: CASSYSRQGVNYGYTF; CDR3 DNA: TGTGCCAGCAGTTACTCGAGACAGGGGGTTAACTATGGCTACACCTTC; D gene: TRBD1; clone size: NA; J gene: TRBJ1-2; V gene: TRBV6-5
CDR3 protein: CASSTTGGSQETQYF; CDR3 DNA: TGTGCCAGCAGCACAACCGGGGGAAGTCAAGAGACCCAGTACTTC; D gene: NA; clone size: NA; J gene: TRBJ2-5; V gene: TRBV3-1/TRBV3-2
CDR3 protein: CASSFDSGTGELFF; CDR3 DNA: TGTGCCAGCAGCTTCGACTCCGGGACTGGGGAGCTGTTTTTT; D gene: NA; clone size: NA; J gene: TRBJ2-2; V gene: TRBV7-2